Following are 29 T cell receptor beta chains from one sample sequenced in a study of post-analysis software for immune sequencing data. Overall study results and limits: In patients, TRBV5-6, TRBV5-1 and TRBV20-1 belonged to five TRBV segments found more frequently than in controls.

Their antigen targets remain unknown. Incorporated into the TCR beta cDNA libraries were unique molecular identifiers, which served to reduce PCR and sequencing biases. TCRdb used MiXCR to reprocess the PCR reads, holding one entry per CDR3 protein. Of about 430,000 distinct CDR3 sequences in the sample, approximately 39% were seen once. The sample consisted of blood. These receptors all stem from a girl aged 2 to 10 with multiple sclerosis.

This rearrangement joins TRBV14 to TRBJ2-2; perhaps TRBD1 as D (7 bases). Trimming left V 4 bases short and J 0 bases short, with 12 bases between. The CDR3 covers 16 residues. From germline, CDR1 is SGHDN and CDR2 FVKESK. The CDR3 DNA reads TGTGCCAGCAGCCCGTGGAGGGGGCCGAACACCGGGGAGCTGTTTTTT. The encoded protein is CASSPWRGPNTGELFF.

The CDR3: CATSRDPGSEAFF. The CDR3 DNA sequence: TGTGCCACCAGCAGAGATCCGGGGTCTGAAGCTTTCTTT. This chain links TRBV15 with TRBJ1-1, with unresolved D. Germline loops: CDR1 LNHNV, CDR2 YYDKDF (reference sequence). This CDR3 is built from 13 residues. V was cut by 0 bases and J by 6 bases, with 8 bases left in between.

This clonotype was seen a handful of times. This chain links TRBV12-3 or TRBV12-4 with TRBJ2-6; 7 bases are a match to TRBD1. The CDR3 spans 16 residues. V gave up 1 base and J gave up 5 bases; unmatched junction bases: 5. The CDR3 here is CASSLGQGRRANVLTF. The DNA for the CDR3 is TGTGCCAGCAGTTTAGGACAGGGTAGGAGGGCCAACGTCCTGACTTTC.

This clonotype was seen a few times. This chain joins TRBV5-1 and TRBJ2-3; no clear D. CDR1 and CDR2 (germline): SGHRS, YFSETQ. The CDR3 loop spans 14 amino acids. The V end was cut by 2 bases, the J end by 3 bases, with 10 bases between. The DNA of the CDR3 is TGCGCCAGCAGCTTAGGCAGGAATACAGATACGCAGTATTTT. It encodes CASSLGRNTDTQYF.

This clonotype has ten or more counts. The gene calls are TRBV4-3 and TRBJ2-7, with D tentatively TRBD1 or TRBD2 (5 bases each). The CDR3 has 14 amino acids. Per germline, CDR1 LGHNA and CDR2 YSLEER. V was clipped by 0 bases and J by 2 bases, with 8 bases between them. CDR3 bases: TGCGCCAGCAGCCAAGATCTGGGACCCTACGAGCAGTACTTC. Translated: CASSQDLGPYEQYF.

The chain employs TRBV4-1 and TRBJ1-1; D is perhaps TRBD1 (5 bases). V lost 0 bases, J lost 3 bases, and 20 bases lay in between. CDR3 length: 18 amino acids. The V gene's germline CDR1 is MGHRA and CDR2 YSYEKL. The CDR3 here is CASSQEGKRGPGHTEAFF. Written as DNA, the CDR3 is TGCGCCAGCAGCCAAGAAGGGAAAAGAGGTCCGGGACACACTGAAGCTTTCTTT.

This chain connects TRBV5-1 to TRBJ1-5, with a tentative D call TRBD1 (6 bases). V dropped 1 base and J dropped 6 bases, with 17 bases sitting between them. Germline loops: CDR1 SGHRS, CDR2 YFSETQ. The CDR3 is 16 residues long. In DNA form, the CDR3 reads TGCGCCAGCAGCTTGACCCCCCTCGGGGGCGGTCAGCCCCAGCATTTT. This gives the protein CASSLTPLGGGQPQHF.

V gene TRBV5-1 combines with J gene TRBJ2-3; D is possibly TRBD1 or TRBD2 (6 bases each). The CDR3 is 15 amino acids. The germline gives CDR1 SGHRS, CDR2 YFSETQ. Trimming left V 0 bases short and J 4 bases short, with 12 bases between. CDR3 sequence: CASSLAGGRADTQYF. CDR3 in DNA: TGCGCCAGCAGCTTGGCTGGGGGGCGGGCAGATACGCAGTATTTT.

The rearrangement uses TRBV7-2 and TRBJ2-4, with 11 bases fitting TRBD1. Gene TRBJ2-7 matches the end of the DNA better, so the J call may be wrong. The CDR3 loop spans 15 amino acids. CDR1 is SGHTA and CDR2 is FQGNSA in the germline V gene. DNA for the CDR3: TGTGCCAGCAGAAACCGGGACAGGGGGACCTACGAGCAGTACTTC. This encodes CASRNRDRGTYEQYF.

This clonotype has more than one count but fewer than ten. The chain has TRBV28 and TRBJ1-4; weak D call: TRBD1 (6 bases). Germline CDR1 and CDR2: MDHEN and SYDVKM. This CDR3 comprises 13 residues. V gave up 3 bases and J gave up 8 bases, with 10 bases separating them. CDR3 sequence reads: CASSFRGTEKLFF. As DNA, the CDR3 is TGTGCCAGCAGTTTCAGGGGTACCGAAAAACTGTTTTTT.

The genes are TRBV5-6 and TRBJ2-5; TRBD2 is a possible D gene (6 bases). The CDR3 is made up of 15 amino acids. Trimming pared 3 bases from V and 2 bases from J, leaving 14 bases between. Germline V gene data show CDR1 as SGHDT and CDR2 as YYEEEE. The CDR3 loop is CASSYIRDLQETQYF. The CDR3 region has the DNA TGTGCCAGCAGCTATATCCGGGACTTACAAGAGACCCAGTACTTC.

This clonotype has just a few counts. The chain combines TRBV10-3 with TRBJ2-5; D may be TRBD1 (6 bases). Deletions cut 5 bases from V and 5 bases from J, with 18 bases between. From germline, CDR1 is ENHRY and CDR2 SYGVKD. The CDR3 loop spans 15 amino acids. CDR3 residues: CAISLFDRSGETQYF. CDR3 bases: TGTGCCATCAGTCTGTTTGACAGGTCCGGGGAGACCCAGTACTTC.

This clonotype was counted between two and nine times. The chain employs TRBV27 and TRBJ2-7, with 11 bases that match TRBD2. Germline CDR1 is MNHEY and CDR2 is SMNVEV (reference sequence). CDR3 length equals 15 residues. V gave up 6 bases and J gave up 2 bases; unmatched junction bases: 6. In DNA, the CDR3 is TGTGCCAGCAGCAAGGGACTAGCGGTTACCTACGAGCAGTACTTC. Its protein is CASSKGLAVTYEQYF.

This clonotype was seen only a few times. The chain links TRBV10-3 to TRBJ2-1; maybe TRBD2 (6 bases). Trimming removed 5 bases at V and 1 base at J, with 18 bases between. This CDR3 has 17 amino acids. CDR1 ENHRY and CDR2 SYGVKD come from the germline V gene. CDR3 region: CAISLEVGEASYNEQFF. The CDR3 DNA is TGTGCCATCAGTCTCGAGGTGGGGGAGGCGTCCTACAATGAGCAGTTCTTC.

This chain joins TRBV6-1 and TRBJ2-4; 9 bases match TRBD2. The J call could be wrong; TRBJ2-7 is a better fit for the DNA end. The CDR3 totals 14 residues. Germline V gene lookup returns CDR1 MNHNS and CDR2 SASEGT. The CDR3 bases are TGTGCCAGCAGTCAGGGACTAGCCTACGGCGAGCAGTACTTC. Its translation is CASSQGLAYGEQYF.

A word on this clonotype: Compared with germline, one end of the junction differs, possibly owing to a read error. The V and J genes are TRBV29-1 and TRBJ2-1; TRBD1 matches 7 bases. CDR1 and CDR2 (germline): SQVTM, ANQGSEA. CDR3 length equals 21 residues. The CDR3 DNA is TGCAGCGTTGGGGGACCCTTAGCACAACCCACAGGGGCCCACCTTTACAATGGGCAGTTCTTC. It yields the protein CSVGGPLAQPTGAHLYNGQFF.

The chain employs TRBV20-1 and TRBJ2-5; D unresolved. CDR3 size: 13 residues. CDR1 is DFQATT, CDR2 SNEGSKA, per germline (reference sequence). Trimming removed 3 bases from V and 11 bases from J, with 19 bases in between. In DNA, the CDR3 is TGCAGTGCTAGGGCCCCGGTTCGCGATGAGCAGTACTTC. This encodes CSARAPVRDEQYF.

This sequence joins TRBV12-3 or TRBV12-4 and TRBJ1-5; tentatively, D is TRBD1 (6 bases). This CDR3 is 15 amino acids long. The ends were cut back, 10 bases at V and 4 bases at J, with 20 bases in the middle. For the CDR3, the DNA is TGTGCCACTGCGGATGGGGGCGCGGGGAATCAGCCCCAGCATTTT. Amino acids: CATADGGAGNQPQHF.

This clonotype has more than one count but fewer than ten. The V and J genes are TRBV15 and TRBJ2-7; D unclear. Trimming stripped 0 bases from V and 6 bases from J, with 9 bases between. This CDR3 is built from 13 residues. CDR1 is LNHNV, CDR2 YYDKDF, per germline (reference sequence). CDR3 sequence (DNA): TGTGCCACCAGCAGAGATCTTTCGGGCGAGCAGTACTTC. Encoded protein: CATSRDLSGEQYF.

This clonotype occurred a few times. The CDR3 DNA follows: TGTGCCAGCAGTCCCCTCACTAGCGGGATCTCCTACGAGCAGTACTTC. This codes for CASSPLTSGISYEQYF. The V call is TRBV27, the J call TRBJ2-5; 10 bases are a match to TRBD2. Near its end, the DNA agrees better with TRBJ2-7, so the J call may be wrong. The CDR3 contains 16 residues. Germline loops: CDR1 MNHEY, CDR2 SMNVEV (reference sequence).

To note about this clonotype: Compared with germline, one end of the junction differs, possibly owing to a read error. CDR3 sequence reads: CASSPQREESYEQYF. As DNA, the CDR3 is TGTGCCAGCTCCCCACAGCGGGAGGAGAGCTACGAGCAGTACTTC. The gene calls are TRBV18 and TRBJ2-5, with 9 positions matching TRBD2. The J call may be wrong; the DNA end is better matched by TRBJ2-7. Per the germline V gene, CDR1 is KGHSH and CDR2 is LQKENI. The CDR3 contains 15 residues.

V is TRBV2 and J is TRBJ1-2; TRBD1 is a possible D gene (5 bases). Germline V gives CDR1 SNHLY, CDR2 FYNNEI. V was trimmed by 7 bases and J by 0 bases, leaving 12 bases between them. The CDR3 runs to 14 residues. CDR3 region: CASKQVSANYGYTF. The CDR3 bases are TGTGCCAGCAAACAGGTCTCAGCTAACTATGGCTACACCTTC.

J is TRBJ2-7 and V is TRBV6-5; D gene uncertain. Germline values: CDR1 MNHEY, CDR2 SVGAGI. With 5 bases removed from V and 4 bases from J, the gap between germline ends came to 21 bases. This CDR3 region has 16 residues. The chain's CDR3 is CASSPVEEDTSYEQYF. CDR3 DNA: TGTGCCAGCAGTCCTGTAGAGGAAGATACCTCTTACGAGCAGTACTTC.

The rearrangement uses TRBV5-1 and TRBJ2-5, with no clear D. V lost 0 bases and J lost 0, with 9 bases in between. Germline CDR1 is SGHRS and CDR2 is YFSETQ. The CDR3 is 15 amino acids. CDR3 amino acids: CASSLVRDYQETQYF. The CDR3 nucleotides read TGCGCCAGCAGCTTGGTGCGCGATTACCAAGAGACCCAGTACTTC.

In the case of this clonotype: A read error may produce the germline difference seen at one junction end. CDR3 DNA: TGTGCCTGCAGTGGTTCCTGGCCCCCCTACGAGCAGTACTTC. Its protein product is CACSGSWPPYEQYF. The chain couples TRBV25-1 to TRBJ2-7; D gene unclear. The germline CDR1 and CDR2 sequences are MGHDK and SYGVNS. The CDR3 is 14 residues long.

This clonotype has more than one count but fewer than ten. The rearrangement links TRBV6-2 or TRBV6-3 to TRBJ1-1; D is unclear. The CDR3 extends over 12 amino acids. Germline V gene data show CDR1 as MNHEY and CDR2 as SVGEGT. V shed 4 bases and J shed 7 bases, with 10 bases lying between them. The CDR3 DNA is TGTGCCAGCAGTTTGCGACGGGATGAAGCTTTCTTT. This translates into CASSLRRDEAFF.

The rearrangement uses TRBV7-8 and TRBJ2-7, with D perhaps TRBD1 (6 bases). The V gene lost 1 base and the J gene lost 4 bases, with 11 bases spanning the gap. The CDR3 spans 14 residues. Per germline, CDR1 SGHVS and CDR2 FQNEAQ. The CDR3 loop reads CASSLVGQTYEQYF. In DNA, the CDR3 is TGTGCCAGCAGCTTAGTGGGACAAACTTACGAGCAGTACTTC.

This clonotype was found a few times. The V and J genes are TRBV20-1 and TRBJ1-2; the D is unclear. V was clipped by 3 bases and J by 4 bases, with 12 bases between them. Germline CDR1 and CDR2: DFQATT and SNEGSKA (reference sequence). The CDR3 length is 13 residues. The CDR3 reads CSARGDWAYGYTF. The CDR3 DNA sequence: TGCAGTGCTAGGGGAGATTGGGCCTATGGCTACACCTTC.

The sample holds a few counts of this clonotype. The rearrangement joins TRBV7-3 to TRBJ2-1; 10 bases map to TRBD2. The CDR3 covers 16 residues. V gave up 5 bases and J gave up 7 bases; unmatched junction bases: 11. The germline gives CDR1 SGHTA, CDR2 FQGTGA. The CDR3 spells CASSTQAGGPRNEQFF. For the CDR3, the DNA is TGTGCCAGCAGCACCCAAGCGGGAGGGCCCCGGAATGAGCAGTTCTTC. The full variable domain, rest sourced from reference TRBV7-3 and TRBJ2-1, is GAGVSQTPSNKVTEKGKYVELRCDPISGHTALYWYRQSLGQGPEFLIYFQGTGAADDSGLPNDRFFAVRPEGSVSTLKIQRTERGDSAVYLCASSTQAGGPRNEQFFGPGTRLTVL.